This TCR beta chain stems from a study of blood T cell repertoires in COVID-19. Across the study: COVID-19 samples from acute and convalescent phases originated in the United States, Italy and Spain. T cells, B-cell-depleted T cells, or PBMCs supplied cDNA or gDNA.

Original handling: Estimates of nucleated cell counts were drawn from the amplification of reference gene primers. Profiling relied on immunoSEQ multiplex PCR, and the TCRdb table lists in-frame clones only, not all of them. That table is the source of V, J and clone size, and D and trimming were worked out from the DNA. The sample shows roughly 100,000 clones, 80% to 90% of them seen only once. After removal of 4 bases from V and 3 bases from J, the junction contained 6 bases not matched to a gene. The CDR3 has 17 residues. Germline lookup yields CDR1 SGHVS and CDR2 FQNEAQ. The specimen sequenced was peripheral blood. This TCR derives from a man aged 45-65 years with acute or convalescent COVID-19. This chain links TRBV7-8 with TRBJ2-2; 12 bases match TRBD2. This CDR3 is CASSYPRLAGDTGELFF. As DNA, the CDR3 is TGTGCCAGCAGCTACCCCCGACTAGCGGGAGACACCGGGGAGCTGTTTTTT.